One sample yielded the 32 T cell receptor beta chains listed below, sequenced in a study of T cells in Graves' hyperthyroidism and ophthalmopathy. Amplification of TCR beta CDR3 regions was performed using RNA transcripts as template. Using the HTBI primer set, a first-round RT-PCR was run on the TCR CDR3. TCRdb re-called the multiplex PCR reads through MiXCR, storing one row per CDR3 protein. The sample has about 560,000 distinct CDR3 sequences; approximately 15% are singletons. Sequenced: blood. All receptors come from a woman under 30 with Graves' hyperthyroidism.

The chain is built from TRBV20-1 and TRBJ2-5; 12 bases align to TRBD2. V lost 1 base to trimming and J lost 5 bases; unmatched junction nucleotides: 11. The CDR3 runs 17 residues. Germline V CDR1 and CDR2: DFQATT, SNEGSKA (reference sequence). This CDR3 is CSARVASGGAGLETQYF. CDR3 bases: TGCAGTGCTAGAGTGGCTAGCGGGGGGGCGGGACTGGAGACCCAGTACTTC.

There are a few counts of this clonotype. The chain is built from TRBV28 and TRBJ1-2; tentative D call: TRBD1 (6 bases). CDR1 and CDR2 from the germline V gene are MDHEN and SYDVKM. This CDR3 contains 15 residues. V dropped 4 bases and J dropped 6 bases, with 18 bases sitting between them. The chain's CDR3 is CASSSPTGFPHGYTF. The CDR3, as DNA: TGTGCCAGCAGTTCACCTACAGGGTTCCCTCATGGCTACACCTTC.

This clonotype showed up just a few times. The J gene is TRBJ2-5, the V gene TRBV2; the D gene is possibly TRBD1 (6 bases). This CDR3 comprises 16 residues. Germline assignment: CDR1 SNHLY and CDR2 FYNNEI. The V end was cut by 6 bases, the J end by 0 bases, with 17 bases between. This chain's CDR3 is CASSVGKGGDQETQYF. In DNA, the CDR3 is TGTGCCAGCAGCGTGGGGAAAGGGGGAGACCAAGAGACCCAGTACTTC.

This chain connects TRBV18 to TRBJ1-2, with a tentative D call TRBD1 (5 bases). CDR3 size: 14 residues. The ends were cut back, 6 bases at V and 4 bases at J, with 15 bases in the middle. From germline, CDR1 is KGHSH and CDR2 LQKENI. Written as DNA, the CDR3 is TGTGCCAGCTCCCTCGGGGGGAGATTCTATGGCTACACCTTC. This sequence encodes CASSLGGRFYGYTF.

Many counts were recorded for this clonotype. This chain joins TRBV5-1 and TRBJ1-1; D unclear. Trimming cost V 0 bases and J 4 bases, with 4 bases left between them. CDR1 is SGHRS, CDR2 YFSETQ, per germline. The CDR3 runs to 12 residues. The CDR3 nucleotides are TGCGCCAGCAGCTTGGGGCCCACTGAAGCTTTCTTT. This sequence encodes CASSLGPTEAFF. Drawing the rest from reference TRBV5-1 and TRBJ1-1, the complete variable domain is KAGVTQTPRYLIKTRGQQVTLSCSPISGHRSVSWYQQTPGQGLQFLFEYFSETQRNKGNFPGRFSGRQFSNSRSEMNVSTLELGDSALYLCASSLGPTEAFFGQGTRLTVV.

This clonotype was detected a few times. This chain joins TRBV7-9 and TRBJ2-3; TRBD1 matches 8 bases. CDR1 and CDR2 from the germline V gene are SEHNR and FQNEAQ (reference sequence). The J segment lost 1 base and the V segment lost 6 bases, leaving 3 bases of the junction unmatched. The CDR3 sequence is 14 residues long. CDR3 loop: CASRTGAGTDTQYF. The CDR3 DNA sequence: TGTGCCAGCAGGACAGGGGCGGGCACAGATACGCAGTATTTT.

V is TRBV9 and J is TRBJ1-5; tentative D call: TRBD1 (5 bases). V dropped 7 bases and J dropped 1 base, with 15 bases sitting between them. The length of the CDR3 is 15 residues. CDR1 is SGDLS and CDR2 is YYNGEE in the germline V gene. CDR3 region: CASAGGPGSNQPQHF. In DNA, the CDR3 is TGTGCCAGCGCGGGGGGACCCGGAAGCAATCAGCCCCAGCATTTT.

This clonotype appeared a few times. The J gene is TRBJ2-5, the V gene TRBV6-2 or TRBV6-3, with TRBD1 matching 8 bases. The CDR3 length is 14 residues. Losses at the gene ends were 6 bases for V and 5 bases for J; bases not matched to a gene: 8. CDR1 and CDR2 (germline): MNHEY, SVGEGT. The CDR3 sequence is CASSRRGLVETQYF. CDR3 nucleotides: TGTGCCAGCAGCCGCAGGGGGCTTGTGGAGACCCAGTACTTC.

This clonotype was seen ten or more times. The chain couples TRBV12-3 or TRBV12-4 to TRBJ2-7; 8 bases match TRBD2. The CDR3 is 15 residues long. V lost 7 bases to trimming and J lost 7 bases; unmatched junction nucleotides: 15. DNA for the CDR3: TGTGCCAGCACCGAGAGCGGGGGAGGCCTGTTTGAGCAGTACTTC. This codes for CASTESGGGLFEQYF.

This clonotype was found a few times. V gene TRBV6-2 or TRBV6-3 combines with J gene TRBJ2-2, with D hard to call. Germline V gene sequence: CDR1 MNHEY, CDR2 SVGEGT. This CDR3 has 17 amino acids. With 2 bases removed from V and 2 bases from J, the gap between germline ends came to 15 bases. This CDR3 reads CASSYTFARSNTGELFF. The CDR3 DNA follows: TGTGCCAGCAGTTACACGTTCGCGCGGTCAAACACCGGGGAGCTGTTTTTT.

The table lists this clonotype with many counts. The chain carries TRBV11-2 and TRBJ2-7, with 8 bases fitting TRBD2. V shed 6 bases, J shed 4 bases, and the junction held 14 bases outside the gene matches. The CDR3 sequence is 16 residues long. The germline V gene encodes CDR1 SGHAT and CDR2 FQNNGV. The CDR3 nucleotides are TGTGCCAGCAGGAGGATCGTCGGGAGGGCCGTATACGAGCAGTACTTC. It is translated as CASRRIVGRAVYEQYF.

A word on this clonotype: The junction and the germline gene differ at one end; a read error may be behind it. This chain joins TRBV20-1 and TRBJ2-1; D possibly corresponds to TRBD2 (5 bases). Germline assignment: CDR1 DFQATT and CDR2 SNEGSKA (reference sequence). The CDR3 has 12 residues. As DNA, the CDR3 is TGCAGTGCCCGCGGGCCGATCAATGAGCGGTTCTTC. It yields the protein CSARGPINERFF.

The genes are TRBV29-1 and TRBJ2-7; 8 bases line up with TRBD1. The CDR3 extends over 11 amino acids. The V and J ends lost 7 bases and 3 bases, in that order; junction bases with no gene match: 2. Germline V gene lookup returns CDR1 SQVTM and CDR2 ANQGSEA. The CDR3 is CSGTGNYEQYF. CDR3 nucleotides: TGCAGCGGGACAGGGAACTACGAGCAGTACTTC.

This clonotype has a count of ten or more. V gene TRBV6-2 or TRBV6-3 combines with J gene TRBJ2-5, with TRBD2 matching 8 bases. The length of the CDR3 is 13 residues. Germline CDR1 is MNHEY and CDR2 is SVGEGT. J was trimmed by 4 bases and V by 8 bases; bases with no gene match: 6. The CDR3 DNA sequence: TGTGCCAGCGGGGGCACTAGCGGAGAGACCCAGTACTTC. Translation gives CASGGTSGETQYF.

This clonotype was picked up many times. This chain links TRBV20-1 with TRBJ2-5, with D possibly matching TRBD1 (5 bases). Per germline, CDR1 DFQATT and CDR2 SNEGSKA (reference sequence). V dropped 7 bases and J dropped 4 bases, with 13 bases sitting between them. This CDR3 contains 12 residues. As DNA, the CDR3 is TGCAGTGTGCAGGGATTGGGAGAGACCCAGTACTTC. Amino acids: CSVQGLGETQYF.

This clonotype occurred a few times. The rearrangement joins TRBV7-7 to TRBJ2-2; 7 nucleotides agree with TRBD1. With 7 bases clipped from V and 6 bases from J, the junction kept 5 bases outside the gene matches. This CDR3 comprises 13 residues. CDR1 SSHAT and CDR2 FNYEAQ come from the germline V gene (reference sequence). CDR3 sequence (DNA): TGTGCCAGCACTAAGGGGGCGTCCGGGGAGCTGTTTTTT. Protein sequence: CASTKGASGELFF.

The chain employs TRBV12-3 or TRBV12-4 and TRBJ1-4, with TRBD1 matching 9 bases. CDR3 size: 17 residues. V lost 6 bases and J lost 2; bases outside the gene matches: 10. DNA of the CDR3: TGTGCCAGCAGCTCCAAAGCCGGACAGGGGACTAATGAAAAACTGTTTTTT. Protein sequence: CASSSKAGQGTNEKLFF.

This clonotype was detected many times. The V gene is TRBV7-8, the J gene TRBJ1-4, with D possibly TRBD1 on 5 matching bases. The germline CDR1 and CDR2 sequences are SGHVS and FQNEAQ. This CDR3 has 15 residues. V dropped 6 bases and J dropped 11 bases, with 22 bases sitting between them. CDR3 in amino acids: CASSHPEGDEGKLFF. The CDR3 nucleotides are TGTGCCAGCAGTCATCCCGAAGGGGATGAGGGTAAACTGTTTTTT.

The CDR3 here is CASSQEGAGSSYEQYF. The CDR3 bases are TGCGCCAGCAGCCAAGAGGGGGCAGGATCCTCCTACGAGCAGTACTTC. The chain has TRBV4-1 and TRBJ2-7; tentatively, D is TRBD1 (6 bases). V was trimmed by 0 bases and J by 0 bases, leaving 12 bases between them. Per the germline V gene, CDR1 is MGHRA and CDR2 is YSYEKL. The CDR3 has 16 amino acids.

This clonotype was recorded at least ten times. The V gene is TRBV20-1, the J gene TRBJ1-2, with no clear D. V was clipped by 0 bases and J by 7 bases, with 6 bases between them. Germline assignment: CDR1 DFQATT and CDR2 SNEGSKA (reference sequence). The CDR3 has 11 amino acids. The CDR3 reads CSARDQAGYTF. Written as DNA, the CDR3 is TGCAGTGCTAGAGATCAAGCTGGCTACACCTTC.

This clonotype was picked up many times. CDR3 sequence: CASSPIAENIQYF. DNA for the CDR3: TGTGCCAGCAGTCCAATCGCGGAAAACATTCAGTACTTC. V usage is TRBV28 and J usage is TRBJ2-4, with unresolved D. CDR3 length: 13 amino acids. Germline V CDR1 and CDR2: MDHEN, SYDVKM. The V end was cut by 5 bases, the J end by 5 bases, with 10 bases between.

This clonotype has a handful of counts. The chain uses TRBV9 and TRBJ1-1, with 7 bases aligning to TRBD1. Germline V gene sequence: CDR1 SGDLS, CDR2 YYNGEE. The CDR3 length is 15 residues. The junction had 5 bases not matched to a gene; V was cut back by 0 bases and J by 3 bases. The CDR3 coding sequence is TGTGCCAGCAGCGTAGCGCCAGGGGGTTACACTGAAGCTTTCTTT. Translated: CASSVAPGGYTEAFF.

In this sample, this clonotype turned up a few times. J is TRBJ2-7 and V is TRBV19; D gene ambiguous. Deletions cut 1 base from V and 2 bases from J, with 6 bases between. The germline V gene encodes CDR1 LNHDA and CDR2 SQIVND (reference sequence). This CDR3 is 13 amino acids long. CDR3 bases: TGTGCCAGTAGTATAGGAGAACCCTACGAGCAGTACTTC. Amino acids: CASSIGEPYEQYF.

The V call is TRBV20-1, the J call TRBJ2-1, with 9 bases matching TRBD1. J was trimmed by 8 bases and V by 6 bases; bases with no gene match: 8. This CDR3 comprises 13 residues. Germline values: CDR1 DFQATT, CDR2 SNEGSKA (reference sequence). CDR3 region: CSAPDRGPDEQFF. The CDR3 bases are TGCAGTGCACCGGACAGGGGACCGGATGAGCAGTTCTTC.

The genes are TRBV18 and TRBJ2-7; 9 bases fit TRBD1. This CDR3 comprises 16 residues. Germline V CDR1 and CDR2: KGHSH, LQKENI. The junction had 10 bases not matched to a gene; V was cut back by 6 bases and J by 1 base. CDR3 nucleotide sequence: TGTGCCAGCTCGAAAGGCGTCGGGACAGGGTCCTACGAGCAGTACTTC. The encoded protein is CASSKGVGTGSYEQYF.

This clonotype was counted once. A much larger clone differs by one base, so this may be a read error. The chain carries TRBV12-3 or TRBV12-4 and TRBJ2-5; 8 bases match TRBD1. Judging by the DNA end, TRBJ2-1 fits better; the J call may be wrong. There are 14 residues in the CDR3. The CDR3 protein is CASSFPGGQETQFF. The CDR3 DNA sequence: TGTGCCAGCAGTTTCCCAGGGGGCCAAGAGACCCAGTTCTTC.

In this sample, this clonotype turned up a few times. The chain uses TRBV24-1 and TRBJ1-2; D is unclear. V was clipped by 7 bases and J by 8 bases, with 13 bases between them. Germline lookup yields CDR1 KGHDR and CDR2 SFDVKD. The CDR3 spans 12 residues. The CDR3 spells CATRPEKGGYTF. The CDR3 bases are TGTGCCACCAGGCCCGAAAAGGGAGGCTACACCTTC.

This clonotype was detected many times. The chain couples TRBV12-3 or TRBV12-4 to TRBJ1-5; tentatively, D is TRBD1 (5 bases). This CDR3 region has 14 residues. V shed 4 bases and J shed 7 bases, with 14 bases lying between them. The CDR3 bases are TGTGCCAGCAGTTATGCAGGGACCGGGCAGCCCCAGCATTTT. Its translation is CASSYAGTGQPQHF.

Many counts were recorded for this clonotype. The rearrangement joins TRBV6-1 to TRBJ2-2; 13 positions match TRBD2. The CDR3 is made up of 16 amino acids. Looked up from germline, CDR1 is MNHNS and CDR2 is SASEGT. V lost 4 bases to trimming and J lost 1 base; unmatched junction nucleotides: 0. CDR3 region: CASSGLAGGNTGELFF. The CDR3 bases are TGTGCCAGCAGTGGACTAGCGGGGGGGAACACCGGGGAGCTGTTTTTT.

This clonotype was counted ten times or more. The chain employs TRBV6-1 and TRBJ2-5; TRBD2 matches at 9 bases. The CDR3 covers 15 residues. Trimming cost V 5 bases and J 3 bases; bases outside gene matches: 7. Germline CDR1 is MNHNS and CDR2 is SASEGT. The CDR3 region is CASSLGLAQEETQYF. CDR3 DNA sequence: TGTGCCAGCAGTTTGGGACTAGCCCAGGAAGAGACCCAGTACTTC.

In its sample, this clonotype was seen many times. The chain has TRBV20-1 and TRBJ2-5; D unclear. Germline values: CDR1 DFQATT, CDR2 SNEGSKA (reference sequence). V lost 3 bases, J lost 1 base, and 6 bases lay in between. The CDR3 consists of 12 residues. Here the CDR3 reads CSASVSQETQYF. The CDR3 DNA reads TGCAGTGCTAGTGTTAGCCAAGAGACCCAGTACTTC.

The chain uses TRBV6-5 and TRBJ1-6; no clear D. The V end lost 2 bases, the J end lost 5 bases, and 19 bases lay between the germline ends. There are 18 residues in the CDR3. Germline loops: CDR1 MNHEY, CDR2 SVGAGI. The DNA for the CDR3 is TGTGCCAGCAGTTACACCCCCCCGGTCGGGCGTAATAATTCACCCCTCCACTTT. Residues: CASSYTPPVGRNNSPLHF.